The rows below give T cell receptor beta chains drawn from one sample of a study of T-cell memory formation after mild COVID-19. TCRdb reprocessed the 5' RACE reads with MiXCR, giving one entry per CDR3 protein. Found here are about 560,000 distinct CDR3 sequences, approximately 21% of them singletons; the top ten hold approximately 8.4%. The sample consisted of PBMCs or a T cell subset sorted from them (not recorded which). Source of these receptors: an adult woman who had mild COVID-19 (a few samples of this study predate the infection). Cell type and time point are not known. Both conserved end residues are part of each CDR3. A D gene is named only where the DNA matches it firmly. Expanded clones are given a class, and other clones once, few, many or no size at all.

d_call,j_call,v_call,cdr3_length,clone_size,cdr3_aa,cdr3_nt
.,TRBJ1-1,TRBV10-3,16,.,CAISRYVRQVNTEAFF,TGTGCCATCAGTCGCTACGTAAGACAGGTGAACACTGAAGCTTTCTTT
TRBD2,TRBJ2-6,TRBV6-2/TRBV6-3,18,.,CASSPGLAALSGANVLTF,TGTGCCAGCAGTCCAGGACTAGCGGCTCTCTCTGGGGCCAACGTCCTGACTTTC
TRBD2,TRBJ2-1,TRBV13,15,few,CASSSGGGLGNEQFF,TGTGCCAGCAGCTCCGGGGGGGGGCTCGGCAATGAGCAGTTCTTC
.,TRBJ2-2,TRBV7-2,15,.,CASSPGGARTGELFF,TGTGCCAGCAGTCCCGGCGGGGCGAGGACCGGGGAGCTGTTTTTT
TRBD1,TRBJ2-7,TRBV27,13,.,CASRTGEIYEQYF,TGTGCCAGCCGGACAGGGGAAATCTACGAGCAGTACTTC
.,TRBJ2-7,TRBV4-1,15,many,CASSQDGTSSYEQYF,TGCGCCAGCAGCCAAGATGGGACGAGCTCCTACGAGCAGTACTTC
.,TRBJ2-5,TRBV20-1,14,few,CSAREGAEQETQYF,TGCAGTGCTAGAGAAGGAGCGGAACAAGAGACCCAGTACTTC
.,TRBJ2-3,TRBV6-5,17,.,CASSYFPSPSAPYTQYF,TGTGCCAGCAGTTACTTCCCGAGCCCCTCCGCCCCTTACACGCAGTATTTT
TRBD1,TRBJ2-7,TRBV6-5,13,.,CASRANRGYEQYF,TGTGCCAGCAGAGCAAACAGGGGGTACGAGCAGTACTTC
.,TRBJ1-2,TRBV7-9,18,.,CASSLFSSERGANYGYTF,TGTGCCAGCAGCTTATTCAGCTCCGAAAGGGGAGCGAACTATGGCTACACCTTC
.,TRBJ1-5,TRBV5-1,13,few,CASSGGSGQPQHF,TGCGCCAGCAGCGGGGGGTCGGGGCAGCCCCAGCATTTT
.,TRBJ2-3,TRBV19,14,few,CASRDSGEADTQYF,TGTGCCTCCAGAGACAGCGGTGAGGCAGATACGCAGTATTTT
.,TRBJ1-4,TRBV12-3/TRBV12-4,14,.,CASSQGGLREKLFF,TGTGCCAGCAGTCAAGGGGGGTTGCGTGAAAAACTGTTTTTT